The 31 T cell receptor beta chains given below trace back to one sample, sequenced in a study of CD8+ T cells in alopecia areata. Treatment defined: oral pan-JAK inhibitor, 5-10 mg twice daily. Once RNA had been extracted, it was reverse transcribed into cDNA to act as the sequencing template. Clones were sequenced by immunoSEQ multiplex PCR, and TCRdb holds only the in-frame ones, with some missing. The sample comprises 150,000 or so clones, approximately 86% of which are singletons, and roughly an eighth rests with the top ten. Sequencing was performed on CD8+ T cells sorted from blood, taken at week 4, from a patient treated with tofacitinib. All receptors derive from a human donor with alopecia areata.

The rearrangement uses TRBV7-9 and TRBJ2-5; maybe TRBD1 (6 bases). The CDR3 loop spans 13 amino acids. The V end was cut by 4 bases, the J end by 4 bases, with 10 bases between. Germline CDR1 reads SEHNR; CDR2 reads FQNEAQ (reference sequence). CDR3 residues: CASSSMTGETQYF. The DNA of the CDR3 is TGTGCCAGCAGCTCTATGACAGGAGAGACCCAGTACTTC.

This clone was found a few times. The rearrangement links TRBV27 to TRBJ2-3; unclear D gene. V lost 5 bases and J 4 bases, leaving 7 bases between the germline ends. Germline CDR1 is MNHEY and CDR2 is SMNVEV (reference sequence). The CDR3 totals 12 residues. The CDR3 loop reads CASSPISDTQYF. The CDR3 coding sequence is TGTGCCAGCAGTCCTATATCAGATACGCAGTATTTT.

The chain carries TRBV9 and TRBJ2-6; 7 bases agree with TRBD2. This CDR3 has 16 amino acids. V shed 3 bases and J 2 bases; nucleotides not matched to a gene: 5. Germline CDR1 reads SGDLS; CDR2 reads YYNGEE. DNA for the CDR3: TGTGCCAGCAGCGCCTGGGAGGGAGCTGGGGCCAACGTCCTGACTTTC. Translated, it gives CASSAWEGAGANVLTF.

This clone was detected a few times. The gene calls are TRBV7-9 and TRBJ2-7; the match to TRBD1 covers 7 bases. The CDR3 has 16 amino acids. V was pared by 4 bases and J by 1 base, with 10 bases of the junction left unmatched. Germline V gene data show CDR1 as SEHNR and CDR2 as FQNEAQ (reference sequence). CDR3 sequence: CASSSRSEGASYEQYF. The CDR3 nucleotides read TGTGCCAGCAGCTCTCGCAGCGAGGGGGCTTCCTACGAGCAGTACTTC. Complete variable domain (other parts from reference TRBV7-9 and TRBJ2-7): DTGVSQNPRHKITKRGQNVTFRCDPISEHNRLYWYRQTLGQGPEFLTYFQNEAQLEKSRLLSDRFSAERPKGSFSTLEIQRTEQGDSAMYLCASSSRSEGASYEQYFGPGTRLTVT.

As concerns this clone: Other DNA sequences in the same sample also yield this CDR3. The V call is TRBV9, the J call TRBJ2-2; D is ambiguous. V was clipped by 0 bases and J by 5 bases, with 2 bases between them. The CDR3 totals 12 residues. Germline V gives CDR1 SGDLS, CDR2 YYNGEE. The CDR3 nucleotides read TGTGCCAGCAGCGTAGGGACCGGGGAGCTGTTTTTT. This codes for CASSVGTGELFF.

This clone was seen a single time. The rearrangement joins TRBV29-1 to TRBJ2-1, with D possibly matching TRBD2 (6 bases). V was clipped by 7 bases and J by 5 bases, with 12 bases between them. This CDR3 is 12 amino acids long. CDR1 and CDR2 (germline): SQVTM, ANQGSEA. CDR3 in DNA: TGCAGCGGGGGGAGGAAGAACAATGAGCAGTTCTTC. This translates into CSGGRKNNEQFF.

This chain links TRBV5-1 with TRBJ1-3, with a possible D match to TRBD1 (5 bases). The CDR3 consists of 15 residues. The germline V gene has CDR1 SGHRS and CDR2 YFSETQ. V lost 2 bases and J lost 4, with 13 bases in between. The CDR3 region has the DNA TGCGCCAGCAGCTTTAGGCCGGACAAAGGAAACACCATATATTTT. It codes for CASSFRPDKGNTIYF.

The chain employs TRBV19 and TRBJ1-2, with D unresolved. CDR3 length: 12 amino acids. V lost 7 bases and J lost 3, with 9 bases in between. Germline V lookup: CDR1 LNHDA, CDR2 SQIVND (reference sequence). CDR3 in DNA: TGTGCCAGTAACCAGGCGGACTATGGCTACACCTTC. The encoded protein is CASNQADYGYTF. Full variable domain (rest looked up from reference TRBV19 and TRBJ1-2): DGGITQSPKYLFRKEGQNVTLSCEQNLNHDAMYWYRQDPGQGLRLIYYSQIVNDFQKGDIAEGYSVSREKKESFPLTVTSAQKNPTAFYLCASNQADYGYTFGSGTRLTVV.

The chain has TRBV5-1 and TRBJ1-1; D uncertain. The germline CDR1 and CDR2 sequences are SGHRS and YFSETQ. V was shortened by 0 bases and J by 4 bases, with 13 bases between the two germline ends. This CDR3 has 15 residues. The DNA of the CDR3 is TGCGCCAGCAGCTTGGCCGGTGTAATCGGCACTGAAGCTTTCTTT. This gives the protein CASSLAGVIGTEAFF.

This chain joins TRBV15 and TRBJ1-5, with TRBD1 identical over 8 bases. Germline V gene sequence: CDR1 LNHNV, CDR2 YYDKDF (reference sequence). This CDR3 has 15 residues. The ends lost 0 bases at V and 4 bases at J; junction bases unmatched: 2. Written as DNA, the CDR3 is TGTGCCACCAGCAGAGACAGGGGGCCGAATCAGCCCCAGCATTTT. It specifies CATSRDRGPNQPQHF.

The V and J genes are TRBV2 and TRBJ2-5; D might be TRBD1 (6 bases). Gene TRBJ2-7 matches the end of the DNA better, so the J call may be wrong. Germline CDR1 and CDR2: SNHLY and FYNNEI. The CDR3 length is 15 residues. The CDR3 protein is CASSNEAGAINEQYF. The CDR3, as DNA: TGTGCCAGCAGTAACGAAGCAGGGGCAATTAACGAGCAGTACTTC.

This clone was seen a single time. J is TRBJ2-3 and V is TRBV19; D uncertain. Per the germline V gene, CDR1 is LNHDA and CDR2 is SQIVND (reference sequence). The V and J ends lost 1 base and 2 bases respectively, with 10 bases between them. The CDR3 consists of 15 residues. CDR3 in DNA: TGTGCCAGTAGTATAGTCGGCGGTATCACAGATACGCAGTATTTT. Protein sequence: CASSIVGGITDTQYF.

This sequence joins TRBV6-5 and TRBJ2-3; D is uncertain. The V end was cut by 2 bases, the J end by 0 bases, with 6 bases between. CDR3 length: 14 amino acids. Germline lookup yields CDR1 MNHEY and CDR2 SVGAGI. The CDR3: CASSYTPSTDTQYF. CDR3 nucleotides: TGTGCCAGCAGTTACACCCCTAGCACAGATACGCAGTATTTT.

V and J are TRBV7-9 and TRBJ2-1, with TRBD2 matching over 9 bases. Germline V gene lookup returns CDR1 SEHNR and CDR2 FQNEAQ (reference sequence). V lost 5 bases and J lost 5; bases outside the gene matches: 10. The CDR3 is made up of 16 amino acids. The CDR3, as DNA: TGTGCCAGCAGCCCTCCGGTAGCTAGCGGGGACAATGAGCAGTTCTTC. This gives the protein CASSPPVASGDNEQFF.

This clone was seen just once. The chain couples TRBV5-4 to TRBJ2-1; D is uncertain. The V gene lost 7 bases and the J gene lost 6 bases, with 8 bases spanning the gap. The CDR3 totals 11 residues. The germline CDR1 and CDR2 sequences are SGHNT and YYREEE (reference sequence). The CDR3 DNA follows: TGTGCCAGCGCAGGCGGCAATGAGCAGTTCTTC. The encoded protein is CASAGGNEQFF.

The chain combines TRBV11-2 with TRBJ1-2, with 8 bases identical to TRBD1. The length of the CDR3 is 13 residues. CDR1 SGHAT and CDR2 FQNNGV come from the germline V gene. The V gene end was trimmed by 4 bases and the J gene end by 8 bases; junction bases not matched to a gene: 6. Here the CDR3 reads CASSYRTGSGYTF. The CDR3 DNA is TGTGCCAGCAGCTACAGGACAGGGAGCGGCTACACCTTC.

This chain connects TRBV4-1 to TRBJ2-1; tentative D call: TRBD1 (6 bases). CDR1 and CDR2 from the germline V gene are MGHRA and YSYEKL. V was trimmed by 6 bases and J by 4 bases, leaving 16 bases between them. This CDR3 is built from 15 residues. CDR3 coding DNA: TGCGCCAGCAGGCCCAGGGGCTCGGATTACAATGAGCAGTTCTTC. This encodes CASRPRGSDYNEQFF.

This clone was found a few times. The V call is TRBV29-1, the J call TRBJ2-4, with D perhaps matching TRBD1 (6 bases). The CDR3 runs to 16 residues. The V and J ends lost 1 base and 2 bases respectively, with 15 bases between them. Germline CDR1 SQVTM, CDR2 ANQGSEA. In DNA, the CDR3 is TGCAGCGTTGAAGTGGACAGTTTCTTGACCAAAAACATTCAGTACTTC. As protein: CSVEVDSFLTKNIQYF. Based on the CDR3 plus reference TRBV29-1 and TRBJ2-4, the full variable domain is SAVISQKPSRDICQRGTSLTIQCQVDSQVTMMFWYRQQPGQSLTLIATANQGSEATYESGFVIDKFPISRPNLTFSTLTVSNMSPEDSSIYLCSVEVDSFLTKNIQYFGAGTRLSVL.

The rearrangement links TRBV6-6 to TRBJ2-7; no clear D gene. The V gene's germline CDR1 is MNHNY and CDR2 SVGAGI (reference sequence). CDR3 length equals 13 residues. V lost 0 bases and J lost 3, with 6 bases in between. CDR3 DNA sequence: TGTGCCAGCAGTTACTCTTCCCTCTACGAGCAGTACTTC. Translated, it gives CASSYSSLYEQYF.

This clone was observed a few times. The chain combines TRBV7-9 with TRBJ2-3; D gene uncertain. Looked up from germline, CDR1 is SEHNR and CDR2 is FQNEAQ (reference sequence). The CDR3 covers 13 residues. V was cut by 5 bases and J by 2 bases, with 8 bases left in between. This CDR3 reads CASSPVVTDTQYF. CDR3 in DNA: TGTGCCAGCAGCCCAGTGGTCACAGATACGCAGTATTTT. Full variable domain (outside the CDR3, taken from reference TRBV7-9 and TRBJ2-3): DTGVSQNPRHKITKRGQNVTFRCDPISEHNRLYWYRQTLGQGPEFLTYFQNEAQLEKSRLLSDRFSAERPKGSFSTLEIQRTEQGDSAMYLCASSPVVTDTQYFGPGTRLTVL.

The chain is built from TRBV6-1 and TRBJ2-7; 7 bases line up with TRBD1. In germline, CDR1 is MNHNS, CDR2 SASEGT. The CDR3 covers 15 residues. The trim removed 2 bases at V and 4 bases at J, leaving 8 bases unmatched. This CDR3 reads CASSETTGVWYEQYF. Written as DNA, the CDR3 is TGTGCCAGCAGTGAAACTACAGGGGTATGGTACGAGCAGTACTTC.

This clone is a singleton in its sample. The rearrangement uses TRBV9 and TRBJ2-1; D is undetermined. The germline V gene encodes CDR1 SGDLS and CDR2 YYNGEE. V shed 0 bases and J shed 6 bases, with 10 bases lying between them. This CDR3 spans 14 amino acids. CDR3 coding DNA: TGTGCCAGCAGCGTAGGGGGATCCCCCAATGAGCAGTTCTTC. Its protein product is CASSVGGSPNEQFF.

This clone was observed a single time. The chain has TRBV27 and TRBJ2-7; D is possibly TRBD1 or TRBD2 (5 bases each). CDR1 and CDR2 (germline): MNHEY, SMNVEV (reference sequence). The CDR3 consists of 17 residues. V was pared by 9 bases and J by 3 bases, with 27 bases between. CDR3 loop: CASKSNLRDGLFYEQYF. CDR3 sequence (DNA): TGTGCCAGTAAAAGCAACCTCCGGGACGGCCTGTTCTACGAGCAGTACTTC.

The gene calls are TRBV2 and TRBJ2-5, with D unresolved. The length of the CDR3 is 13 residues. CDR1 is SNHLY and CDR2 is FYNNEI in the germline V gene. The germline V and J ends were trimmed by 7 bases and 2 bases, with 11 bases remaining between them. The DNA of the CDR3 is TGTGCCAGCATCAAAGACCTACAAGAGACCCAGTACTTC. Protein: CASIKDLQETQYF.

V and J are TRBV5-1 and TRBJ2-1; 9 bases map to TRBD2. V gave up 4 bases and J gave up 3 bases; unmatched junction bases: 11. This CDR3 spans 17 amino acids. The germline V gene encodes CDR1 SGHRS and CDR2 YFSETQ. The CDR3 loop is CASSPLIAGEDYNEQFF. The CDR3 DNA reads as TGCGCCAGCAGCCCCCTTATAGCGGGAGAGGACTACAATGAGCAGTTCTTC.

The chain couples TRBV25-1 to TRBJ1-2; D is unclear. The V gene's germline CDR1 is MGHDK and CDR2 SYGVNS. The CDR3 totals 14 residues. The V end lost 1 base, the J end lost 4 bases, and 10 bases lay between the germline ends. This chain's CDR3 is CASSESGEGYGYTF. The DNA of the CDR3 is TGTGCCAGCAGTGAATCCGGGGAGGGCTATGGCTACACCTTC.

This clone was detected a few times. J is TRBJ2-4 and V is TRBV15, with D possibly being TRBD2 (6 bases). The CDR3 has 19 residues. Germline V lookup: CDR1 LNHNV, CDR2 YYDKDF (reference sequence). Deletions cut 5 bases from V and 3 bases from J, with 26 bases between. The CDR3 sequence: CATSVRAGIPQKVKNIQYF. The CDR3 DNA reads as TGTGCCACCAGCGTACGAGCGGGCATTCCCCAGAAAGTCAAAAACATTCAGTACTTC.

This clone was seen a single time. The chain employs TRBV5-6 and TRBJ2-1; D perhaps matches TRBD2 (6 bases). CDR1 and CDR2 (germline): SGHDT, YYEEEE. There are 14 residues in the CDR3. V dropped 0 bases and J dropped 5 bases, with 9 bases sitting between them. CDR3: CASSLAGVDNEQFF. Written as DNA, the CDR3 is TGTGCCAGCAGCTTGGCGGGGGTCGACAATGAGCAGTTCTTC. Filled out from reference TRBV5-6 and TRBJ2-1, the complete variable domain reads DAGVTQSPTHLIKTRGQQVTLRCSPKSGHDTVSWYQQALGQGPQFIFQYYEEEERQRGNFPDRFSGHQFPNYSSELNVNALLLGDSALYLCASSLAGVDNEQFFGPGTRLTVL.

The CDR3 loop reads CASSFTNTIYF. CDR3 coding DNA: TGTGCCAGCAGCTTTACAAACACCATATATTTT. The chain links TRBV5-5 to TRBJ1-3; D unclear. V lost 2 bases, J lost 6 bases, and 3 bases lay in between. Germline CDR1 SGHKS, CDR2 YYEKEE (reference sequence). The CDR3 has 11 residues.

The sample holds a few counts of this clone. This sequence joins TRBV29-1 and TRBJ2-5; no reliable D call. The DNA end is more similar to TRBJ2-7, so the J call may be wrong. CDR1 is SQVTM and CDR2 is ANQGSEA in the germline V gene. There are 14 residues in the CDR3. The chain's CDR3 is CSVEDFGQTYEQYF. The CDR3 DNA follows: TGCAGCGTTGAAGATTTCGGTCAGACGTACGAGCAGTACTTC.

The gene calls are TRBV9 and TRBJ2-3; D unresolved. The CDR3 runs to 12 residues. Trimming pared 4 bases from V and 2 bases from J, leaving 5 bases between. CDR1 SGDLS and CDR2 YYNGEE come from the germline V gene. The CDR3 protein is CASSPHTDTQYF. The CDR3 DNA is TGTGCCAGCAGCCCACACACAGATACGCAGTATTTT.